A single sample gave rise to the 8 T cell receptor beta chains below, sequenced in a study of shared clonotypes between healthy human individuals. The method was immunoSEQ multiplex PCR; TCRdb's version includes in-frame clones alone and lacks a portion of them. The repertoire has approximately 350,000 clones, 90% to 98% of them found once; the top ten carry 0.25% to 0.35%. Material for sequencing was memory CD8+ T cells sorted from blood. Specified subset: CD45RO+ cells pooled with CCR7-negative TemRA cells. The source of these receptors is a young man in good health.

As for this clone: In the same sample, other DNA sequences code for this CDR3. V is TRBV18 and J is TRBJ1-4; D is perhaps TRBD1 (5 bases). This CDR3 comprises 15 residues. The germline V and J ends were trimmed by 3 bases and 0 bases, with 8 bases remaining between them. Germline CDR1 is KGHSH and CDR2 is LQKENI. In nucleotides, the CDR3 is TGTGCCAGCTCACCCCAAGGGGCAACTAATGAAAAACTGTTTTTT. It yields the protein CASSPQGATNEKLFF. The variable domain in full, with the rest retrieved from reference TRBV18 and TRBJ1-4, is NAGVMQNPRHLVRRRGQEARLRCSPMKGHSHVYWYRQLPEEGLKFMVYLQKENIIDESGMPKERFSAEFPKEGPSILRIQQVVRGDSAAYFCASSPQGATNEKLFFGSGTQLSVL.

The genes are TRBV19 and TRBJ1-4, with a tentative D call TRBD1 (5 bases). The V gene lost 8 bases and the J gene lost 8 bases, with 21 bases spanning the gap. This CDR3 has 15 amino acids. Germline V lookup: CDR1 LNHDA, CDR2 SQIVND (reference sequence). Written as DNA, the CDR3 is TGTGCCAGTGGAACGGGGGTGGGACGAGGCGAAAAACTGTTTTTT. Protein product: CASGTGVGRGEKLFF.

The chain is built from TRBV4-2 and TRBJ1-1, with D hard to call. The germline V gene has CDR1 LGHNA and CDR2 YNFKEQ. There are 14 residues in the CDR3. V lost 1 base and J 3 bases, leaving 9 bases between the germline ends. CDR3 nucleotides: TGTGCCAGCAGCCAAGTGGGAGCAGACACTGAAGCTTTCTTT. It translates to CASSQVGADTEAFF.

This sequence joins TRBV10-2 and TRBJ2-1; the match to TRBD2 covers 11 bases. The junction had 10 bases not matched to a gene; V was cut back by 10 bases and J by 5 bases. This CDR3 spans 15 amino acids. CDR1 is WSHSY and CDR2 is SAAADI in the germline V gene. This CDR3 is CANGPTSGIHNEQFF. CDR3 nucleotide sequence: TGCGCCAACGGACCGACTAGCGGGATTCACAATGAGCAGTTCTTC.

This sequence joins TRBV6-1 and TRBJ1-2; 7 nucleotides align to TRBD1. Germline V CDR1 and CDR2: MNHNS, SASEGT. Trimming cost V 6 bases and J 0 bases; bases outside gene matches: 7. This CDR3 region has 15 residues. The CDR3, as DNA: TGTGCCAGCAGCGTCCGGGACAGCCCTAACTATGGCTACACCTTC. It yields the protein CASSVRDSPNYGYTF.

The gene calls are TRBV27 and TRBJ2-1; a weak D match, TRBD1 (5 bases). The V gene lost 9 bases and the J gene lost 8 bases, with 17 bases spanning the gap. The CDR3 covers 13 residues. Germline loops: CDR1 MNHEY, CDR2 SMNVEV (reference sequence). CDR3 sequence: CARIPTIRDEQFF. Here the CDR3 DNA reads TGTGCCAGAATTCCGACAATCAGGGATGAGCAGTTCTTC.

The chain recombines TRBV29-1 with TRBJ2-2; TRBD1 is a possible D gene (5 bases). The V end lost 3 bases, the J end lost 4 bases, and 6 bases lay between the germline ends. This CDR3 has 12 amino acids. CDR1 is SQVTM and CDR2 is ANQGSEA in the germline V gene. CDR3 protein: CSVDGATGELFF. The CDR3 DNA follows: TGCAGCGTTGATGGGGCCACCGGGGAGCTGTTTTTT.

The genes are TRBV5-4 and TRBJ1-4, with a tentative D call TRBD1 (5 bases). Germline loops: CDR1 SGHNT, CDR2 YYREEE (reference sequence). The V end was cut by 0 bases, the J end by 4 bases, with 10 bases between. The CDR3 is made up of 15 amino acids. The CDR3 region is CASSLEGRSNEKLFF. In nucleotides, the CDR3 is TGTGCCAGCAGCTTGGAGGGACGGAGTAATGAAAAACTGTTTTTT.